The entry below describes one T cell receptor (beta chain). Its specificity is unknown. It was with 60 Vbeta and 13 Jbeta primers that the PCR ran. Using immunoSEQ multiplex PCR, the repertoire was profiled, and TCRdb retains in-frame clones only, with some absent. The sample contains approximately 160,000 clones, more than 60% of which appear only once. The entry originates in a study of cytomegalovirus exposure and HLA in healthy donors. Regarding the study as a whole: Among TCR beta chains, those listed as cytomegalovirus-associated numbered about 160. In a later analysis, the majority of CMV-associated beta chains seemingly showed HLA restriction.

The sequenced sample consisted of PBMCs. This sequence originates from a woman aged 25 to 45 in good health and CMV-seropositive.

The chain's CDR3 is CASSLAAGGSDGYTF. DNA of the CDR3: TGTGCCAGCAGCTTGGCGGCGGGCGGGAGCGATGGCTACACCTTC. The chain recombines TRBV5-6 with TRBJ1-2; no clear D. Trimming took off 0 bases at V and 6 bases at J, with 15 bases between the two ends. CDR1 SGHDT and CDR2 YYEEEE come from the germline V gene. The CDR3 length is 15 residues.